Here is one T cell receptor beta chain with its context. What it binds is not known. The sample holds other DNA sequences that translate to the same CDR3. Each sample came from a Caucasian adult donor living in Nashville, Tennessee. For every subset, genomic DNA was evenly distributed across several immunoSEQ plates. The repertoire was sequenced with immunoSEQ multiplex PCR; TCRdb's copy has only in-frame clones and lacks some. The sample includes roughly 2.5 million clones, just over 90% seen only once; the top ten take 0.13% to 0.15%. This sample was included in a study of shared clonotypes between healthy human individuals. Broader study findings: Around 5.3% of naive CD4 clonotypes were shared across a few donors.

This sequence was found in a man younger than 35 in good health. The sample comprised naive CD4+ T cells sorted from blood. The subset here: CD45RA+ positively selected.

In DNA form, the CDR3 reads TGCGCCAGCAGCTTGGCCCATTTGAACACTGAAGCTTTCTTT. Residues: CASSLAHLNTEAFF. This sequence joins TRBV5-1 and TRBJ1-1; unclear D gene. Trimming left V 0 bases short and J 0 bases short, with 6 bases between. The CDR3 has 14 residues. Germline CDR1 and CDR2: SGHRS and YFSETQ.